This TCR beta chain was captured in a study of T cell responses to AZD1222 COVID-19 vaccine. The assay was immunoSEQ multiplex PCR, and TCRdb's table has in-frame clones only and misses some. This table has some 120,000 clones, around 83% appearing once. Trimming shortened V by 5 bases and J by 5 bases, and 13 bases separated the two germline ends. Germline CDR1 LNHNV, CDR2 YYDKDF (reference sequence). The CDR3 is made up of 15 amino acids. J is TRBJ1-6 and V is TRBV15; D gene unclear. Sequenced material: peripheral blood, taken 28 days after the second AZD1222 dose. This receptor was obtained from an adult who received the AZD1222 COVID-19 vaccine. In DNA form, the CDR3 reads TGTGCCACCAGCTGGGGTGTGGGCAATAATTCACCCCTCCACTTT. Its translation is CATSWGVGNNSPLHF.